Sequencing of this T cell receptor beta chain was carried out in a study of shared clonotypes between healthy human individuals. Study-wide results and caveats: The four-donor shared clonotypes exceeded non-shared clonotypes in generation probability, with non-shared ones scoring lower.

On this clone itself: As yet, its antigen is unknown. The sample holds other DNA sequences that translate to the same CDR3.

The run depth of the assay was deep. TCRdb's table, derived via immunoSEQ multiplex PCR, lists solely in-frame clones and lacks some. Among around 2.5 million clones listed, 93% were seen once. The CDR3 is 16 amino acids. The V and J ends lost 1 base and 2 bases respectively, with 15 bases between them. Germline V gene data show CDR1 as SGHRS and CDR2 as YFSETQ. The sequence was collected from a man between 18 and 29 years old in good health. Some clones in this sample may be carry-over from other donors' samples. V is TRBV5-1 and J is TRBJ1-2; D is perhaps TRBD1 (6 bases). Sequencing input: naive CD4+ T cells from PBMCs. Subset denoted: CD45RA+ positively selected. CDR3 nucleotide sequence: TGCGCCAGCAGCTTGATCCCGGGGACACTGAACTATGGCTACACCTTC. It is translated as CASSLIPGTLNYGYTF.